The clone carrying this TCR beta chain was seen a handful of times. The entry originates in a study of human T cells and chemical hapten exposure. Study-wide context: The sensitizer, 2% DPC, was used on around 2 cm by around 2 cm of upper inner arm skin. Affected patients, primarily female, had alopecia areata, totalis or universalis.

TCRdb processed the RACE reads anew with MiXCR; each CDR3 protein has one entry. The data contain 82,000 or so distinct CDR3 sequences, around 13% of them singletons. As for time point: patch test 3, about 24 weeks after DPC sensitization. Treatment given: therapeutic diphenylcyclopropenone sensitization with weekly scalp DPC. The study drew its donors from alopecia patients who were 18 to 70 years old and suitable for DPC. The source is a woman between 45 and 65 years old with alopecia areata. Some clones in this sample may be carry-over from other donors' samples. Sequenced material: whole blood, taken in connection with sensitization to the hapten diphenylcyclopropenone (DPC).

This CDR3 is CASSLSPDRGPDTQYF. In DNA form, the CDR3 reads TGTGCCAGCAGCTTATCCCCCGACAGGGGGCCAGATACGCAGTATTTT. V usage is TRBV5-4 and J usage is TRBJ2-3; 10 positions match TRBD1. V shed 2 bases, J shed 4 bases, and the junction held 7 bases outside the gene matches. This CDR3 spans 16 amino acids. Germline V gene lookup returns CDR1 SGHNT and CDR2 YYREEE (reference sequence).